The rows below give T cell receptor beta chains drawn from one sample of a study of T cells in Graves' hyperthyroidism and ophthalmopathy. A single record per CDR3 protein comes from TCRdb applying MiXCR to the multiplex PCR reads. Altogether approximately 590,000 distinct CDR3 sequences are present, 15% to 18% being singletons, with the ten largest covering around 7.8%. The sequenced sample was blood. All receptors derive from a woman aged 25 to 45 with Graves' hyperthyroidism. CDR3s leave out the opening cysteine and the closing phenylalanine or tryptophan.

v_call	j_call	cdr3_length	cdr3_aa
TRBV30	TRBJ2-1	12	AWGTSGSFNEQF
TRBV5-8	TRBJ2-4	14	ASSFGRVIAKNIQY
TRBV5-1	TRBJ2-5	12	ASSRFAVQETQY
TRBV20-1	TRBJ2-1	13	SALGVASGYNEQF
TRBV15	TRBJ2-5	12	ATSRGGTAETQY
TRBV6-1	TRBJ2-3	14	ASSTGTSGDTDTQY
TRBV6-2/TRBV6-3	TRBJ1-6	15	ASSRGRQSSYNSPLH
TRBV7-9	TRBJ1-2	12	ASSQTTGSSGYT
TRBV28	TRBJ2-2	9	ASKSSGELF
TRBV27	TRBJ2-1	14	ASSRIGEFSYNEQF
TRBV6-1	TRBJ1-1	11	ASSGGTGDEAF
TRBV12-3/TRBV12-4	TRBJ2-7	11	ASSLSTTYEQY
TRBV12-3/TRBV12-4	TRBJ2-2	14	ASSLSLAESTGELF
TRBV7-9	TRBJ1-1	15	ASSLATGGIRNTEAF
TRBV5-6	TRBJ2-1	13	ASSFGLAGDNGQF
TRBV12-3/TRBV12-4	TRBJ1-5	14	ASSDGQGYSNQPQH
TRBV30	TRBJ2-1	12	AWMTSGRLYEQF
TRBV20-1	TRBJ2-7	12	SARGTGGFYEQY
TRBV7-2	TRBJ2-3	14	ASSSPKLFSTDTQY
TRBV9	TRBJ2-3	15	ASSVGTSGPSTDTQY
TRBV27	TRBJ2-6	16	ASQGSGQGLSGANVLT
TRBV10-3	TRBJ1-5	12	AISETGGRQPQH
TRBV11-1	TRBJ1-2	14	ASSEPGTDQKQGYT
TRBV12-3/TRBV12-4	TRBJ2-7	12	ASSLGDSSNEQY
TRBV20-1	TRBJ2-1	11	SGFRGEHNEQF
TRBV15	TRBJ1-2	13	ATSRDQVVHYGYT
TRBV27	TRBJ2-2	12	ASSEGGWAGELF
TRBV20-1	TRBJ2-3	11	SARLTLSDTQY
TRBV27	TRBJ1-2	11	ASSTGTGVGYT
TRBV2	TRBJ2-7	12	ATVRRSSSYEQY
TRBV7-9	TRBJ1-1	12	ASSHSGGQTEAF
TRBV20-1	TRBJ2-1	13	SARTGLRRPNEQF
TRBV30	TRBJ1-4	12	AWSWTAYNEKLF
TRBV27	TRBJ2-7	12	ASSRRGHIDEQY
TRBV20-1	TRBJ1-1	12	SAPREGSNTEAF
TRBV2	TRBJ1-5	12	ASRQGNSNQPQH
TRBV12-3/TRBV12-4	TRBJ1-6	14	ASTPTGFGNNSPLH
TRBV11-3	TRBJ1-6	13	AGSLGTVYNSPLH
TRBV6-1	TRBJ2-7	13	ASSHRQGGSYEQY